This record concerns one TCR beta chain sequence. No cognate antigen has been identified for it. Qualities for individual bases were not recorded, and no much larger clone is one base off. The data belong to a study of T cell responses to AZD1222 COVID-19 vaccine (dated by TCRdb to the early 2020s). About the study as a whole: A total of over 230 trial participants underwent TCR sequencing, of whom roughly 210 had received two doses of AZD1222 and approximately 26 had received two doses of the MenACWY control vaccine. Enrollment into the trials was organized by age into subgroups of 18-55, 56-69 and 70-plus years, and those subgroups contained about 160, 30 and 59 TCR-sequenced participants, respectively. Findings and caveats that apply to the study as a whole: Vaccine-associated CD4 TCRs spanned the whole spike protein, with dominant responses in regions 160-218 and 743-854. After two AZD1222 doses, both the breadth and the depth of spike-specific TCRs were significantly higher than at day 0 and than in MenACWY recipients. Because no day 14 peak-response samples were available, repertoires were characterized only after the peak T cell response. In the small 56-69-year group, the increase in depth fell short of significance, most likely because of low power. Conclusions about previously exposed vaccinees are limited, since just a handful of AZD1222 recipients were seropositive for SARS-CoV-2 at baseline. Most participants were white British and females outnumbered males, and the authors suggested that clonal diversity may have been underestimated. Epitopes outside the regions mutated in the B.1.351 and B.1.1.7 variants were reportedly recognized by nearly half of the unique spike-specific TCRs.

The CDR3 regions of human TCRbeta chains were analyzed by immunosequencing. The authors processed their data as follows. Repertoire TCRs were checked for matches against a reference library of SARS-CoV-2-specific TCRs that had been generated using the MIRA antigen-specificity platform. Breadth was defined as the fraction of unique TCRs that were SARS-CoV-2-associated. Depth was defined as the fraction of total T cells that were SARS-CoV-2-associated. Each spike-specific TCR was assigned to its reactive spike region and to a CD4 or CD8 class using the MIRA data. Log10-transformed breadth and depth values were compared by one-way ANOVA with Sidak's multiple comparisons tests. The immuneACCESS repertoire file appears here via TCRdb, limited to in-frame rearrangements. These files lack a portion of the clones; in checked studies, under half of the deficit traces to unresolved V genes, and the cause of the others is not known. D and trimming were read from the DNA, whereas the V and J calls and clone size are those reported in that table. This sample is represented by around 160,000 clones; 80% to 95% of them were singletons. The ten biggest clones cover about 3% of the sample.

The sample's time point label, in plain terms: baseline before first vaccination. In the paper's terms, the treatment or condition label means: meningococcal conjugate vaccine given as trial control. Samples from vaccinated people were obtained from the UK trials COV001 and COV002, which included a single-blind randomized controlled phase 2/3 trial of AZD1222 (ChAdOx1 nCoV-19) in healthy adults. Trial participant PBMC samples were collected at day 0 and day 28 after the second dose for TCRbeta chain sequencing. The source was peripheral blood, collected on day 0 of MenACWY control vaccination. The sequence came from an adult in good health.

In nucleotide form, the sequence is TGTGCCACCAGCAGCTATAGAGAAAAACTGTTTTTT. Protein translation: CATSSYREKLFF. The V gene is TRBV15 and the J gene is TRBJ1-4, with the identity of the D gene unclear. V is cut by 3 bases and J by 8 bases, and the space between the germline ends is 7 bases. The germline V gene (reference sequence) sets CDR1 to LNHNV and CDR2 to YYDKDF. The CDR3 runs 12 residues from the cysteine to the phenylalanine. Only the CDR3 part of the read is kept: 36 bases, read in frame from the first base.